This is a list of T cell receptor beta chains from one sample in a study of T cell responses to AZD1222 COVID-19 vaccine. Sequenced by immunoSEQ multiplex PCR; TCRdb stores in-frame clones only, minus some. The sample consists of approximately 190,000 clones, about 94% of them appearing once. Sequences were derived from peripheral blood, sampled on day 0 of AZD1222 vaccination. The receptors were gathered from an adult in good health. Each CDR3 is given with its conserved first and last residue.

TRBJ1-2 TRBV7-8 CASSLRYTYGYTF
TRBJ1-1 TRBV29-1 CSGMDRKNTEAFF
TRBJ1-2 TRBV14 CASSPGTGFGYTF
TRBJ2-7 TRBV12-3/TRBV12-4 CASGLAGVEQYF
TRBJ1-3 TRBV6-4 CASSDLRPSGNTIYF
TRBJ2-2 TRBV19 CASGGPTNTGELFF
TRBJ2-3 TRBV5-4 CASSLDLATADTQYF
TRBJ2-1 TRBV6-4 CASSDSAGGHREYNEQFF
TRBJ2-1 TRBV5-4 CASSSGLAGLFDEQFF
TRBJ1-1 TRBV28 CASRGQGRAVAFF
TRBJ2-1 TRBV25-1 CASTPPLGLRGLNEQFF
TRBJ2-2 TRBV9 CASSPWDGSTGELFF
TRBJ1-2 TRBV5-1 CASSLDVRVKDGYTF
TRBJ1-1 TRBV6-4 CASSVEEGRTEAFF
TRBJ2-7 TRBV5-1 CASSLGDSHSYEQYF
TRBJ1-3 TRBV7-2 CASTRAFSGNTIYF
TRBJ2-3 TRBV5-4 CASSLAPTSGSADTQYF
TRBJ2-1 TRBV18 CASSPGGAGYNEQFF